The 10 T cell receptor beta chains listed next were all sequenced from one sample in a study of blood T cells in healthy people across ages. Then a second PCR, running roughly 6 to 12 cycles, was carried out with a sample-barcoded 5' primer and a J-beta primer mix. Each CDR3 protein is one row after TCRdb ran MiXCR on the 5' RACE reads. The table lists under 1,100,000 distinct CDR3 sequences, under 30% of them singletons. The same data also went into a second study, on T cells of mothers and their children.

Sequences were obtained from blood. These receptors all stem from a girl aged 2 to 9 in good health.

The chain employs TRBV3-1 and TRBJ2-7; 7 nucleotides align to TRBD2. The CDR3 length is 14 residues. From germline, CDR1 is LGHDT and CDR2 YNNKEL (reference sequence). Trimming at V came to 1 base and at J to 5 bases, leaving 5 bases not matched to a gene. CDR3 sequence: CASSQAGGFDEQYF. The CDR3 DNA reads TGTGCCAGCAGCCAAGCGGGAGGTTTCGACGAGCAGTACTTC.

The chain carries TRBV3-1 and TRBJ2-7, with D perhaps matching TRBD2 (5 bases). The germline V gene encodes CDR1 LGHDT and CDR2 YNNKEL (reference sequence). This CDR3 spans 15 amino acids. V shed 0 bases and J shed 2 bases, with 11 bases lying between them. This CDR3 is CASSQESVGTYEQYF. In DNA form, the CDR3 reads TGTGCCAGCAGCCAAGAGTCAGTCGGGACCTACGAGCAGTACTTC.

CDR3 loop: CASSDRTSGSVDTQYF. The CDR3 DNA follows: TGTGCCAGCAGCGACCGGACTAGCGGGAGTGTGGATACGCAGTATTTT. The chain joins TRBV13 to TRBJ2-3; 13 bases agree with TRBD2. The CDR3 is 16 residues long. The J segment lost 6 bases and the V segment lost 5 bases, leaving 8 bases of the junction unmatched. Germline loops: CDR1 PRHDT, CDR2 FYEKMQ (reference sequence).

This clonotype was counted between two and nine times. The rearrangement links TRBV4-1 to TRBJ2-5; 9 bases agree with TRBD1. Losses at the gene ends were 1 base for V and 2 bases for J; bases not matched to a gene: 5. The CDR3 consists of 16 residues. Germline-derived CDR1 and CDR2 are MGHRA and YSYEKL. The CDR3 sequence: CASSQVPGQGQETQYF. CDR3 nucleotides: TGCGCCAGCAGCCAAGTTCCGGGACAGGGACAAGAGACCCAGTACTTC.

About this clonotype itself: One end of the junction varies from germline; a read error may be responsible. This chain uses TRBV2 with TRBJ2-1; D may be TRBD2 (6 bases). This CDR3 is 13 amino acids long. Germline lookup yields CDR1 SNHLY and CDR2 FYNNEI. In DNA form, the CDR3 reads TGTGCCTGTACGAAGGACTACTCCTACGAGCAGTACTTT. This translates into CACTKDYSYEQYF.

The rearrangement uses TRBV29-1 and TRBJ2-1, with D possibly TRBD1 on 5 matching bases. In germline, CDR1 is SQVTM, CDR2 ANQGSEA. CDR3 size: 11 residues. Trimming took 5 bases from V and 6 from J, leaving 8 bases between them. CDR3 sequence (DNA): TGCAGCGTTTATCAGGGCAATGAGCAGTTCTTC. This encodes CSVYQGNEQFF.

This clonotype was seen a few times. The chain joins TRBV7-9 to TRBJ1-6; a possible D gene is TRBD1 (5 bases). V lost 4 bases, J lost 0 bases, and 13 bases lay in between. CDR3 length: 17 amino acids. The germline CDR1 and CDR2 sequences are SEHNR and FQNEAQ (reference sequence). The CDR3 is CASSSDRLLSYNSPLHF. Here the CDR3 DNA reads TGTGCCAGCAGCTCCGACAGACTCCTCTCCTATAATTCACCCCTCCACTTT.

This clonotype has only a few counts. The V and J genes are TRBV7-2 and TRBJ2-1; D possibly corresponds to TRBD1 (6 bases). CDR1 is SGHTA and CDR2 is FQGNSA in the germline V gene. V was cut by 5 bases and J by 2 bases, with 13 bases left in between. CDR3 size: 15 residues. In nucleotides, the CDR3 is TGTGCCAGCAGCAAACCGGGACACACCTACAATGAGCAGTTCTTC. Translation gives CASSKPGHTYNEQFF. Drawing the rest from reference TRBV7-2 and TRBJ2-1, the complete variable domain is GAGVSQSPSNKVTEKGKDVELRCDPISGHTALYWYRQSLGQGLEFLIYFQGNSAPDKSGLPSDRFSAERTGGSVSTLTIQRTQQEDSAVYLCASSKPGHTYNEQFFGPGTRLTVL.

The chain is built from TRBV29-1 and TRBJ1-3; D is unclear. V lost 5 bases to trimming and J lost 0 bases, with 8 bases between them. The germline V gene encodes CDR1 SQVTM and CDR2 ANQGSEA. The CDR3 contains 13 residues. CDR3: CSVKNTSGNTIYF. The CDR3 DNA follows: TGCAGCGTTAAGAACACCTCTGGAAACACCATATATTTT.

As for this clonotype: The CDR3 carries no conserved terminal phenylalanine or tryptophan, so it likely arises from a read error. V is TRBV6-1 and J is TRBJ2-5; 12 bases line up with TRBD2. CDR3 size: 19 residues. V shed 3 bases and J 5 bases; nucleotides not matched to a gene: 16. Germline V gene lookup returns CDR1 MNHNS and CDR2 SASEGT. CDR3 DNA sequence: TGTGCCAGCAGTGAGATAAAGACTAGCGGGAGACCTTGGTGGGAGACCCAGTACCTC. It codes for CASSEIKTSGRPWWETQYL.